This T cell receptor beta chain was sequenced in a study of T cell responses to AZD1222 COVID-19 vaccine. Study conclusions and caveats: Regions 160-218 and 743-854 dominated among vaccine-associated CD4 TCRs spanning spike. Nearly half of unique spike-specific TCRs reportedly avoided B.1.351 and B.1.1.7 mutated regions.

A note on this clone: Its cognate antigen is unknown.

CDR1 is KGHSH and CDR2 is LQKENI in the germline V gene. The CDR3 covers 11 residues. V lost 6 bases and J lost 8, with 10 bases in between. Only in-frame clones appear in the TCRdb table, and some are missing; sequencing was by immunoSEQ multiplex PCR. The table lists some 180,000 clones, 85% to 95% of them singletons. The receptor's source is an adult who received the MenACWY meningococcal vaccine as a control. The sample consisted of peripheral blood, taken 28 days after the second dose of the MenACWY control vaccine. V is TRBV18 and J is TRBJ1-2; D perhaps matches TRBD1 (5 bases). The CDR3 DNA is TGTGCCAGCTCCGGGGGTGGCGGCTACACCTTC. Translating gives CASSGGGGYTF.